These T cell receptor beta chains were read from a single sample in a study of cytomegalovirus exposure and HLA in healthy donors. Sequencing was performed with immunoSEQ multiplex PCR; in TCRdb, only in-frame clones are kept and a portion is missing. The sample lists around 88,000 clones, roughly 80% seen once, with less than 9.5% in the top ten. Sequenced input: PBMCs. Receptors were obtained from a man in his fifties or sixties in good health and CMV-seropositive. Each CDR3 is given with its conserved first and last residue. The D gene is left open where the match is weak. The size of a clone is reported for some rows only, either as once, few or many, or as a class for expanded clones.

j_gene | abundance | v_gene | len | d_gene | CDR3nt | CDR3aa
TRBJ1-1 | . | TRBV5-5 | 15 | TRBD1 | TGTGCCAGCAGCTTACAGGGGTTTGTAGGAACTGAAGCTTTCTTT | CASSLQGFVGTEAFF
TRBJ1-6 | . | TRBV10-3 | 15 | . | TGTGCCATCAGTGAGGATACAAGTGATAATTCACCCCTCCACTTT | CAISEDTSDNSPLHF
TRBJ1-2 | . | TRBV28 | 12 | . | TGTGCCAGCAGTTTAGGCCTGTATGGCTACACCTTC | CASSLGLYGYTF
TRBJ2-5 | . | TRBV5-6 | 15 | . | TGTGCCAGCAGCTTAGGGGACTCTCAGGGAGAGACCCAGTACTTC | CASSLGDSQGETQYF
TRBJ2-2 | . | TRBV5-5 | 14 | . | TGTGCCAGCAGCTCCTTAGCAACCACCGGGGAGCTGTTTTTT | CASSSLATTGELFF
TRBJ1-2 | few | TRBV30 | 12 | . | TGTGCCTGGAGTGTTGTCAGCTATGGCTACACCTTC | CAWSVVSYGYTF
TRBJ1-6 | . | TRBV4-2 | 16 | . | TGTGCCAGCAGCCAAGTTACGGGTTCAGCCCGTTCACCCCTCCACTTT | CASSQVTGSARSPLHF
TRBJ1-4 | once | TRBV29-1 | 15 | TRBD1 | TGCAGCGCCCAGCCGACAGGGGCAACTAATGAAAAACTGTTTTTT | CSAQPTGATNEKLFF
TRBJ2-1 | . | TRBV28 | 13 | TRBD2 | TGTGCCAGCAGCGGGGCGGGGGGGGGTGAGCAGTTCTTC | CASSGAGGGEQFF
TRBJ2-3 | . | TRBV9 | 16 | . | TGTGCCAGCAGCGTCCTCGACGGAGCCCTCACAGATACGCAGTATTTT | CASSVLDGALTDTQYF
TRBJ2-3 | . | TRBV2 | 17 | TRBD2 | TGTGCCAGCAGGCGGCTAGCGGGGGCCCAGGCAGCAGATACGCAGTATTTT | CASRRLAGAQAADTQYF
TRBJ2-7 | . | TRBV27 | 14 | TRBD2 | TGTGCCAGCAGTCCTCATTTAGCGGGGGGCGAGCAGTACTTC | CASSPHLAGGEQYF
TRBJ2-3 | . | TRBV9 | 18 | . | TGTGCCAGCAGCGTAGAAGGGGTGTTGGGGGCAAGCACAGATACGCAGTATTTT | CASSVEGVLGASTDTQYF
TRBJ1-2 | . | TRBV25-1 | 15 | TRBD1 | TGTGCCAGCAGTGATCCGGGACAGGGAGACTATGGCTACACCTTC | CASSDPGQGDYGYTF
TRBJ2-3 | . | TRBV25-1 | 13 | . | TGTGCCAGCAGTGACGGTATCACAGATACGCAGTATTTT | CASSDGITDTQYF
TRBJ2-7 | . | TRBV2 | 12 | . | TGTGCCAGCGGTCCAGGTCGTTACGAGCAGTACTTC | CASGPGRYEQYF
TRBJ2-7 | . | TRBV7-9 | 8 | . | TGTTCCAGCAGCCCAGGATACTTC | CSSSPGYF
TRBJ2-5 | . | TRBV7-2 | 16 | TRBD2 | TGTGCCAGCAGGGTGACTAGCGGGGGAACACGAGAGACCCAGTACTTC | CASRVTSGGTRETQYF
TRBJ2-1 | . | TRBV7-2 | 15 | . | TGTGCCAGCAGTCCACAGCATACCAACAACAATGAGCAGTTCTTC | CASSPQHTNNNEQFF
TRBJ1-1 | . | TRBV9 | 17 | TRBD1 | TGTGCCAGCAGCGTAGAAGAGCGCCGGGACAGGAACACTGAAGCTTTCTTT | CASSVEERRDRNTEAFF
TRBJ2-7 | . | TRBV10-3 | 14 | TRBD2 | TGTGCCATCAGCGCGAGCGGGAGCTCCTACGAGCAGTACTTC | CAISASGSSYEQYF
TRBJ2-2 | . | TRBV5-1 | 14 | TRBD1 | TGCGCCAGCAGCTTAAAAGGGGGCGCCGGGGAGCTGTTTTTT | CASSLKGGAGELFF
TRBJ1-6 | . | TRBV5-4 | 15 | . | TGTGCCAGCAGCTTGGGAGGGGGGGCGAACTCACCCCTCAACTTT | CASSLGGGANSPLNF
TRBJ1-3 | . | TRBV5-4 | 18 | TRBD1 | TGTGCCAGCAGCTTAGGGGGACAGAGTATAGCTTCTGGAAACACCATATATTTT | CASSLGGQSIASGNTIYF
TRBJ1-2 | . | TRBV7-2 | 17 | TRBD1 | TGTGCCAGCAGCTTAGCCAGGGGACAGGGGGCTAACTATGGCTACACCTTC | CASSLARGQGANYGYTF
TRBJ2-5 | . | TRBV5-4 | 14 | . | TGTGCCAGCAGCTTTACAGGAGGGCGAGAGACCCAGTACTTC | CASSFTGGRETQYF
TRBJ1-2 | . | TRBV6-5 | 12 | TRBD1 | TGTGCCAGCAGTCCAGGGGACAGCTACTACACCTTC | CASSPGDSYYTF